A selection of T cell receptor beta chains follows, all from one sample in a study of blood T cell repertoires in COVID-19. This table comes from immunoSEQ multiplex PCR, and its TCRdb copy is limited to in-frame clones, with some not included. Among under 200,000 clones listed, around 80% were seen once. The source material was peripheral blood. These receptors were obtained from a man in his 70s with active or convalescent COVID-19. Each CDR3 is given with its conserved first and last residue. The D gene is left open where the match is weak. For some rows the clone size is stated as once, few or many, or as a class when expanded; others skip it.

V: TRBV2
J: TRBJ1-2
D: .
size: .
CDR3: CASRPGLTYGYTF
DNA: TGTGCCAGCAGGCCGGGACTGACATATGGCTACACCTTC

V: TRBV10-3
J: TRBJ1-3
D: .
size: once
CDR3: CAISDGGNTIYF
DNA: TGTGCCATCAGTGACGGGGGAAACACCATATATTTT

V: TRBV5-4
J: TRBJ2-1
D: TRBD2
size: .
CDR3: CASSLPGGSGNEQFF
DNA: TGTGCCAGCAGCTTACCGGGAGGATCGGGCAATGAGCAGTTCTTC

V: TRBV5-1
J: TRBJ1-4
D: TRBD1
size: .
CDR3: CASSLNKLQGNEKLFF
DNA: TGCGCCAGCAGCTTAAATAAGTTACAGGGGAATGAAAAACTGTTTTTT

V: TRBV19
J: TRBJ1-5
D: .
size: .
CDR3: CASSTGWSERQPQHF
DNA: TGTGCCAGTAGTACGGGGTGGTCGGAACGTCAGCCCCAGCATTTT

V: TRBV30
J: TRBJ1-2
D: TRBD1
size: .
CDR3: CAWRIFGTGGDGYTF
DNA: TGTGCCTGGAGAATTTTTGGGACAGGGGGCGATGGCTACACCTTC

V: TRBV6-2/TRBV6-3
J: TRBJ1-2
D: .
size: .
CDR3: CASSYLRDFGYTF
DNA: TGTGCCAGCAGTTACTTACGGGACTTTGGCTACACCTTC

V: TRBV10-2
J: TRBJ2-1
D: TRBD2
size: .
CDR3: CASRASGGNRRNEQFF
DNA: TGCGCCAGCCGGGCCAGCGGGGGTAATAGGCGCAATGAGCAGTTCTTC

V: TRBV18
J: TRBJ2-7
D: .
size: once
CDR3: CASSPTGQVYEQYF
DNA: TGTGCCAGCTCACCGACCGGACAAGTCTACGAGCAGTACTTC

V: TRBV7-9
J: TRBJ2-2
D: TRBD1
size: .
CDR3: CASSPRGDRVTGELFF
DNA: TGTGCCAGCAGCCCCAGAGGGGACAGGGTCACCGGGGAGCTGTTTTTT

V: TRBV3-1/TRBV3-2
J: TRBJ2-1
D: .
size: .
CDR3: CASSLEQGKQFF
DNA: TGTGCCAGCAGCCTAGAACAGGGAAAGCAGTTCTTC

V: TRBV20-1
J: TRBJ2-7
D: .
size: .
CDR3: CSASRLGGGYEQYF
DNA: TGCAGTGCTAGTAGACTAGGGGGGGGCTACGAGCAGTACTTC

V: TRBV19
J: TRBJ2-1
D: TRBD1
size: few
CDR3: CASSKQGSFYNEQFF
DNA: TGTGCCAGTAGTAAACAGGGGAGCTTCTACAATGAGCAGTTCTTC

V: TRBV9
J: TRBJ1-2
D: TRBD1
size: few
CDR3: CASSVPPTGLYGYTF
DNA: TGTGCCAGCAGCGTCCCTCCGACAGGGTTATATGGCTACACCTTC

V: TRBV5-1
J: TRBJ1-1
D: .
size: .
CDR3: CASSVQVNTEAFF
DNA: TGCGCCAGCAGCGTACAGGTGAACACTGAAGCTTTCTTT

V: TRBV11-3
J: TRBJ2-1
D: TRBD2
size: few
CDR3: CASSLGEGNEQFF
DNA: TGTGCCAGCAGCTTAGGGGAGGGGAATGAGCAGTTCTTC

V: TRBV5-1
J: TRBJ2-3
D: .
size: once
CDR3: CASSLGVTSRTDTQYF
DNA: TGCGCCAGCAGCTTGGGGGTGACTAGTCGTACAGATACGCAGTATTTT

V: TRBV5-8
J: TRBJ2-5
D: .
size: .
CDR3: CASKLQEYQETQYF
DNA: TGTGCCAGCAAACTTCAGGAATACCAAGAGACCCAGTACTTC

V: TRBV9
J: TRBJ2-1
D: .
size: .
CDR3: CASSVDDSYNEQFF
DNA: TGTGCCAGCAGCGTAGACGACTCATACAATGAGCAGTTCTTC

V: TRBV9
J: TRBJ1-1
D: .
size: .
CDR3: CASSVTGENTEAFF
DNA: TGTGCCAGCAGCGTAACGGGGGAGAACACTGAAGCTTTCTTT

V: TRBV15
J: TRBJ2-5
D: .
size: .
CDR3: CATSRDVAETQYF
DNA: TGTGCCACCAGCAGAGACGTTGCGGAGACCCAGTACTTC

V: TRBV10-1
J: TRBJ1-1
D: TRBD1
size: .
CDR3: CASSDGGQGNTEAFF
DNA: TGCGCCAGCAGTGATGGGGGACAGGGGAACACTGAAGCTTTCTTT

V: TRBV28
J: TRBJ1-2
D: TRBD1
size: .
CDR3: CASSLLVGFGTGNDGYTF
DNA: TGTGCCAGCAGTTTATTGGTAGGGTTTGGGACAGGGAATGATGGCTACACCTTC

V: TRBV6-5
J: TRBJ1-1
D: TRBD1
size: once
CDR3: CASTGGQGVTEAFF
DNA: TGTGCCAGCACTGGGGGACAGGGGGTCACCGAAGCTTTCTTT

V: TRBV10-3
J: TRBJ2-1
D: TRBD2
size: .
CDR3: CATEGRESSYNEQFF
DNA: TGTGCCACCGAAGGGCGGGAGAGCTCCTACAATGAGCAGTTCTTC

V: TRBV5-1
J: TRBJ1-2
D: TRBD1
size: .
CDR3: CASSLDRGHNYGYTF
DNA: TGCGCCAGCAGCTTGGACAGGGGGCACAACTATGGCTACACCTTC

V: TRBV28
J: TRBJ1-2
D: TRBD1
size: few
CDR3: CASSFQAQGGGYTF
DNA: TGTGCCAGCAGTTTCCAAGCACAGGGGGGTGGCTACACCTTC

V: TRBV5-4
J: TRBJ1-2
D: .
size: few
CDR3: CASSEGVNGYGYTF
DNA: TGTGCCAGCAGCGAGGGAGTTAATGGCTATGGCTACACCTTC

V: TRBV6-5
J: TRBJ1-5
D: .
size: once
CDR3: CASSPDTYSNQPQHF
DNA: TGTGCCAGCAGTCCAGACACTTATAGCAATCAGCCCCAGCATTTT

V: TRBV4-1
J: TRBJ2-3
D: TRBD2
size: .
CDR3: CASSWTSFPATDTQYF
DNA: TGCGCCAGCAGCTGGACTAGCTTCCCGGCCACAGATACGCAGTATTTT

V: TRBV28
J: TRBJ1-3
D: .
size: .
CDR3: CASSSGGYSGNTIYF
DNA: TGTGCCAGCAGTTCGGGGGGCTACTCTGGAAACACCATATATTTT

V: TRBV5-1
J: TRBJ2-5
D: TRBD1
size: few
CDR3: CASTRQGQIQETQYF
DNA: TGCGCCAGCACAAGACAGGGCCAGATTCAAGAGACCCAGTACTTC

V: TRBV3-1/TRBV3-2
J: TRBJ1-2
D: .
size: .
CDR3: CASSQGLQTGYTF
DNA: TGTGCCAGCAGCCAAGGACTACAGACTGGCTACACCTTC

V: TRBV18
J: TRBJ1-3
D: .
size: .
CDR3: CASSPQETDWSGNTIYF
DNA: TGTGCCAGCTCACCACAAGAGACAGATTGGTCTGGAAACACCATATATTTT